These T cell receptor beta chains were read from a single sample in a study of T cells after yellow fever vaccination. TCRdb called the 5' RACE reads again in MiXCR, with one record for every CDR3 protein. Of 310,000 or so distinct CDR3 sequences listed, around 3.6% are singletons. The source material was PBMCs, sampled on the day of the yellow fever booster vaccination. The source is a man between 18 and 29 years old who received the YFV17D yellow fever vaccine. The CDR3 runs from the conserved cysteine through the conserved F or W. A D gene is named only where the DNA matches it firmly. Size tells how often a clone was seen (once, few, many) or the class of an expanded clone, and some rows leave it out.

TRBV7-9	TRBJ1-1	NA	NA	CASSLSGGEAFF	TGTGCCAGCAGCTTATCGGGGGGTGAAGCTTTCTTT
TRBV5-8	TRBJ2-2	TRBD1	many	CASSLGQGFGELFF	TGTGCCAGCAGCTTGGGACAGGGATTCGGGGAGCTGTTTTTT
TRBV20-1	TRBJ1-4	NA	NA	CSAREGWASREKLFF	TGCAGTGCTAGAGAGGGTTGGGCATCGCGCGAAAAACTGTTTTTT
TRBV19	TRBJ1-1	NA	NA	CASSLLRAPTEAFF	TGTGCCAGTAGCTTACTCCGGGCGCCCACTGAAGCTTTCTTT
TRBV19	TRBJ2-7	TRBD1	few	CASSNDRGRGEQYF	TGTGCCAGTAGCAATGACAGGGGGCGAGGCGAGCAGTACTTC
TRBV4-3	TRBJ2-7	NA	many	CASSQLPSSEQYF	TGCGCCAGCAGCCAGCTACCCAGCTCCGAGCAGTACTTC
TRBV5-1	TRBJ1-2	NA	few	CASSLDGGKGYTF	TGCGCCAGCAGCTTGGACGGGGGCAAGGGCTACACCTTC
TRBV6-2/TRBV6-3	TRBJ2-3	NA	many	CASSYAGAMTDTQYF	TGTGCCAGCAGTTACGCGGGGGCCATGACAGATACGCAGTATTTT
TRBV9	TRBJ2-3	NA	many	CASSVSHGADTQYF	TGTGCCAGCAGCGTAAGTCATGGGGCAGATACGCAGTATTTT
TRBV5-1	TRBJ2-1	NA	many	CASSLQINNEQFF	TGCGCCAGCAGCTTACAGATTAACAATGAGCAGTTCTTC
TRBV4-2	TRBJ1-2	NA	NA	CASSHRDPMSGYTF	TGTGCCAGCAGCCATCGTGACCCGATGAGCGGCTACACCTTC
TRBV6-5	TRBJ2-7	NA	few	CASSYPGGQFHF	TGTGCCAGCAGTTACCCGGGGGGACAGTTCCACTTC
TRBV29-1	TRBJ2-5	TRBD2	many	CSVELAGLEETQYF	TGCAGCGTTGAACTAGCGGGTCTAGAAGAGACCCAGTACTTC
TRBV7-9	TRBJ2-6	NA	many	CASSFTDSGANVLTF	TGTGCCAGCAGCTTCACAGACTCTGGGGCCAACGTCCTGACTTTC
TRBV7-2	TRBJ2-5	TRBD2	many	CASSVSGGETQYF	TGTGCCAGCAGCGTCAGCGGGGGTGAGACCCAGTACTTC
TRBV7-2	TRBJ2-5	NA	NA	CASSLSGRRVEETQYF	TGTGCCAGCAGCCTTAGTGGAAGGAGGGTGGAGGAGACCCAGTACTTC
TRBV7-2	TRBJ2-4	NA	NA	CASSVLNIQYF	TGTGCCAGCAGCGTCTTAAACATTCAGTACTTC
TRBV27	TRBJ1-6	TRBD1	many	CASSLTGGVISPLHF	TGTGCCAGCAGTCTTACAGGGGGGGTAATTTCACCCCTCCACTTT
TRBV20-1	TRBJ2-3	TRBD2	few	CSATSSGTDTQYF	TGCAGTGCTACATCTAGCGGTACAGATACGCAGTATTTT
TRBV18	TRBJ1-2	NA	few	CASSPITGREVYGYTF	TGTGCCAGCTCACCAATCACGGGCAGGGAAGTGTATGGCTACACCTTC
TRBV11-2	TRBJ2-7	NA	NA	CASSSPRGRHEQYF	TGTGCCAGCAGCTCCCCACGGGGTCGGCACGAGCAGTACTTC
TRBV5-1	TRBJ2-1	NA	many	CASSLHYNEQFF	TGCGCCAGCAGCTTGCACTACAATGAGCAGTTCTTC
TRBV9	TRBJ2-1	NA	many	CASSAYVQNEQFF	TGTGCCAGCAGCGCCTACGTACAGAATGAGCAGTTCTTC
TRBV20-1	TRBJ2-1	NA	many	CSARAEWSYNEQFF	TGCAGTGCTAGGGCCGAGTGGTCCTACAATGAGCAGTTCTTC
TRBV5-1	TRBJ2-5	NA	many	CASRLGYRETQYF	TGCGCCAGCAGGCTTGGTTACCGGGAGACCCAGTACTTC
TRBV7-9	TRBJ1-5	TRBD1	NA	CASSTSTGGRQPQHF	TGTGCCAGCAGCACCTCGACAGGGGGCCGGCAGCCCCAGCATTTT
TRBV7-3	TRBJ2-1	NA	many	CASSSGGSSMEQFF	TGTGCCAGCAGCTCCGGGGGATCTTCGATGGAGCAGTTCTTC
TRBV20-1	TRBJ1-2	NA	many	CSARLRRGSYGYTF	TGCAGTGCTAGACTTCGTAGGGGAAGCTATGGCTACACCTTC
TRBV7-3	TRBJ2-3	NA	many	CASSSRRPTDTQYF	TGTGCCAGCAGCTCCCGTCGTCCGACAGATACGCAGTATTTT
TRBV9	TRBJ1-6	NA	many	CASSVDSVGSNSPLHF	TGTGCCAGCAGCGTAGATTCGGTAGGGAGTAATTCACCCCTCCACTTT
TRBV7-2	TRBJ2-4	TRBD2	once	CASSFGTSGGALQYF	TGTGCCAGCAGTTTTGGGACTAGCGGGGGGGCCCTTCAGTACTTC
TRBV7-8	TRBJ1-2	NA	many	CASGGRPLYGYTF	TGTGCCAGCGGGGGAAGGCCCCTCTATGGCTACACCTTC
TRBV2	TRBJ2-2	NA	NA	CASIGTGELFF	TGTGCCAGCATTGGCACCGGGGAGCTGTTTTTT
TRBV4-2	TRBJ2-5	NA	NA	CASSQESAGGETQYF	TGTGCCAGCAGCCAAGAGTCGGCTGGGGGGGAGACCCAGTACTTC
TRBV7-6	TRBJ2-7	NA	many	CASSFDGTLGEQYF	TGTGCCAGCAGCTTTGATGGGACACTCGGCGAGCAGTACTTC
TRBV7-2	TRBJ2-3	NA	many	CASSAQLDTQYF	TGTGCCAGCAGCGCGCAACTAGATACGCAGTATTTT
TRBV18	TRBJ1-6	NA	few	CASSLTSLGPSSYNSPLHF	TGTGCCAGCTCACTAACATCTCTGGGGCCCAGCTCCTATAATTCACCCCTCCACTTT
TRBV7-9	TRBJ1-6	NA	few	CASSLNPPGSPLHF	TGTGCCAGCAGCTTAAACCCCCCCGGGTCACCCCTCCACTTT
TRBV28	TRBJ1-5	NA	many	CASTPGRYQPQHF	TGTGCCAGCACCCCTGGGCGGTATCAGCCCCAGCATTTT
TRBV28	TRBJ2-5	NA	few	CASSFPALGTQYF	TGTGCCAGCAGTTTTCCCGCTCTGGGGACCCAGTACTTC
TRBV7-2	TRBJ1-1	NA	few	CASSARGTIGSEAFF	TGTGCCAGCAGCGCCAGAGGGACAATCGGGTCTGAAGCTTTCTTT
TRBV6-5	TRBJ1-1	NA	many	CASRTPYEAFF	TGTGCCAGCAGAACGCCATATGAAGCTTTCTTT
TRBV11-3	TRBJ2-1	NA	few	CASSSSRGRRNEQFF	TGTGCCAGCAGCTCGTCCCGGGGGCGACGCAATGAGCAGTTCTTC
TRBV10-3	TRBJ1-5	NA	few	CAISEANSRALPQHF	TGTGCCATCAGTGAGGCCAACAGTAGGGCGTTGCCCCAGCATTTT
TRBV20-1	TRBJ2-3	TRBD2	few	CSARDHGYGLAGPTDTQYF	TGCAGTGCTAGAGATCACGGGTATGGACTAGCGGGGCCCACAGATACGCAGTATTTT
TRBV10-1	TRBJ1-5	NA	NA	CASSESEDNQPQHF	TGCGCCAGCAGTGAGTCGGAAGACAATCAGCCCCAGCATTTT
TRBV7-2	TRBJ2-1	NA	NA	CATGEEAAAYNEQFF	TGTGCCACCGGCGAGGAGGCAGCGGCCTACAATGAGCAGTTCTTC
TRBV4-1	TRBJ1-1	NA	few	CASSQEVSLPSEAFF	TGCGCCAGCAGCCAAGAAGTCAGCCTGCCCAGTGAAGCTTTCTTT
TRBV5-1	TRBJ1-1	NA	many	CASRRGGPRNTEAFF	TGCGCCAGCAGAAGGGGGGGGCCGAGGAACACTGAAGCTTTCTTT
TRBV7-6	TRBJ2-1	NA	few	CASSLTGAEQFF	TGTGCCAGCAGCTTAACTGGGGCTGAGCAGTTCTTC